A single sample is the source of the 24 T cell receptor beta chains below, sequenced in a study of radiotherapy plus CTLA-4 blockade in lung cancer. Produced via immunoSEQ multiplex PCR; TCRdb's table is partial and in-frame only. Of approximately 98,000 clones listed, 82% are singletons. Sequencing used peripheral blood, obtained from a patient treated with radiotherapy plus ipilimumab. The source is a human donor with non-small cell lung cancer who had a partial response to radiotherapy plus ipilimumab.

This rearrangement joins TRBV18 to TRBJ2-5; 10 bases fit TRBD2. The CDR3 has 15 residues. With 3 bases clipped from V and 4 bases from J, the junction kept 5 bases outside the gene matches. Per the germline V gene, CDR1 is KGHSH and CDR2 is LQKENI. Here the CDR3 DNA reads TGTGCCAGCTCACCCGCGTCTAGCGGGGGAGAGACCCAGTACTTC. Amino acids: CASSPASSGGETQYF.

CDR3 residues: CASSPGGTPGYEQYF. The CDR3 coding sequence is TGTGCCAGCAGCCCGGGGGGGACTCCAGGGTACGAGCAGTACTTC. The chain employs TRBV5-6 and TRBJ2-7, with TRBD2 matching over 8 bases. CDR3 length equals 15 residues. V shed 4 bases and J 4 bases; nucleotides not matched to a gene: 10. Germline V lookup: CDR1 SGHDT, CDR2 YYEEEE.

The chain joins TRBV10-3 to TRBJ2-4; the match to TRBD2 covers 15 bases. In germline, CDR1 is ENHRY, CDR2 SYGVKD. V lost 0 bases, J lost 1 base, and 7 bases stayed unmatched. This CDR3 contains 20 residues. In DNA, the CDR3 is TGTGCCATCAGTGAGTCGGTAGGACTAGCGGGAGGGCCGGCCAAAAACATTCAGTACTTC. The encoded protein is CAISESVGLAGGPAKNIQYF.

This clone was recorded a few times. The CDR3 DNA follows: TGTGCCAGCAGCTTAATAGGGGACACTGAAGCTTTCTTT. This sequence encodes CASSLIGDTEAFF. The J gene is TRBJ1-1, the V gene TRBV7-3; possibly TRBD1 for D (5 bases). CDR3 size: 13 residues. Germline-derived CDR1 and CDR2 are SGHTA and FQGTGA. Trimming left V 1 base short and J 3 bases short, with 6 bases between. The variable domain in full, completed from reference TRBV7-3 and TRBJ1-1, reads GAGVSQTPSNKVTEKGKYVELRCDPISGHTALYWYRQSLGQGPEFLIYFQGTGAADDSGLPNDRFFAVRPEGSVSTLKIQRTERGDSAVYLCASSLIGDTEAFFGQGTRLTVV.

The genes are TRBV5-1 and TRBJ1-1, with 11 bases matching TRBD1. Germline V gene sequence: CDR1 SGHRS, CDR2 YFSETQ. J gave up 9 bases and V 5 bases, and 6 bases lay outside the gene matches. There are 13 residues in the CDR3. The CDR3 loop is CASRSGQGAKAFF. DNA for the CDR3: TGCGCCAGCAGGTCCGGACAGGGGGCTAAAGCTTTCTTT. The full variable domain, in which reference TRBV5-1 and TRBJ1-1 provide the parts outside the CDR3, is KAGVTQTPRYLIKTRGQQVTLSCSPISGHRSVSWYQQTPGQGLQFLFEYFSETQRNKGNFPGRFSGRQFSNSRSEMNVSTLELGDSALYLCASRSGQGAKAFFGQGTRLTVV.

This chain uses TRBV27 with TRBJ2-1; maybe TRBD2 (5 bases). The CDR3 has 16 residues. Germline loops: CDR1 MNHEY, CDR2 SMNVEV (reference sequence). V lost 5 bases, J lost 0 bases, and 14 bases lay in between. The CDR3 DNA reads as TGTGCCAGCAGTCCCGGGGTCCTAAGCTCCTACAATGAGCAGTTCTTC. It specifies CASSPGVLSSYNEQFF.

The V call is TRBV18, the J call TRBJ2-5; 7 bases are shared with TRBD1. CDR3 length: 16 amino acids. J was trimmed by 2 bases and V by 0 bases; bases with no gene match: 6. CDR1 is KGHSH, CDR2 LQKENI, per germline. The CDR3: CASSPPVTGLQETQYF. CDR3 in DNA: TGTGCCAGCTCACCACCCGTGACAGGGCTTCAAGAGACCCAGTACTTC.

The genes are TRBV5-4 and TRBJ2-1; D may be TRBD2 (5 bases). The V and J ends lost 4 bases and 4 bases respectively, with 18 bases between them. The CDR3 covers 16 residues. The germline V gene has CDR1 SGHNT and CDR2 YYREEE (reference sequence). DNA of the CDR3: TGTGCCAGCAGCCCCATTGCGGGCGGGCAATACAATGAGCAGTTCTTC. Protein product: CASSPIAGGQYNEQFF.

The chain joins TRBV21-1 to TRBJ2-3; TRBD1 reflects the table's D call only, with no check against the DNA. TRBV21-1 is designated a pseudogene. The length of the CDR3 is 16 residues. CDR3 nucleotide sequence: TGTGCCAGCAGCAAAGTTTACAGGAGATACACAGATACGCAGTATTTT. It encodes CASSKVYRRYTDTQYF.

In this sample, this clone turned up once. The chain links TRBV5-5 to TRBJ2-2; a possible D gene is TRBD2 (5 bases). CDR3 size: 18 residues. V was shortened by 1 base and J by 5 bases, with 21 bases between the two germline ends. Germline V gene lookup returns CDR1 SGHKS and CDR2 YYEKEE (reference sequence). As DNA, the CDR3 is TGTGCCAGCAGCTTGAGGGCCCAGGTTATCGGAGGAACCGGGGAGCTGTTTTTT. Its protein is CASSLRAQVIGGTGELFF.

This clone was seen a few times. The V call is TRBV27, the J call TRBJ1-1, with no clear D. From germline, CDR1 is MNHEY and CDR2 SMNVEV (reference sequence). The CDR3 runs 14 residues. V was trimmed by 6 bases and J by 2 bases, leaving 13 bases between them. In DNA form, the CDR3 reads TGTGCCAGCAGACCTCAGACGGGAAACACTGAAGCTTTCTTT. Protein: CASRPQTGNTEAFF.

A single count supports this clone. The chain links TRBV5-4 to TRBJ1-1; no reliable D call. The CDR3 is made up of 14 amino acids. The germline V gene has CDR1 SGHNT and CDR2 YYREEE (reference sequence). V was pared by 1 base and J by 10 bases, with 17 bases between. This chain's CDR3 is CASSLFTVGRAAFF. The CDR3 DNA reads TGTGCCAGCAGCTTGTTTACAGTGGGGAGAGCAGCTTTCTTT.

This clone is medium-sized (0.01 to 0.1%) within its sample. V usage is TRBV6-6 and J usage is TRBJ1-1; TRBD1 matches 8 bases. Trimming took 6 bases from V and 5 from J; bases not matched to a gene: 5. Per germline, CDR1 MNHNY and CDR2 SVGAGI (reference sequence). CDR3 length: 13 residues. The CDR3 sequence is CASSPGGQTEAFF. The CDR3 DNA sequence: TGTGCCAGCAGCCCAGGGGGCCAAACTGAAGCTTTCTTT.

This sequence joins TRBV7-3 and TRBJ2-5; TRBD1 matches 10 bases. The CDR3 consists of 15 residues. The germline CDR1 and CDR2 sequences are SGHTA and FQGTGA. With V trimmed by 1 base and J by 7 bases, 6 bases remained unmatched. CDR3 DNA: TGTGCCAGCAGCTTAATATCGGGACAGGGGTCGACCCAGTACTTC. It specifies CASSLISGQGSTQYF.

This chain joins TRBV6-5 and TRBJ2-4; 7 bases map to TRBD1. The J segment lost 7 bases and the V segment lost 8 bases, leaving 2 bases of the junction unmatched. Germline V gene data show CDR1 as MNHEY and CDR2 as SVGAGI. The CDR3 has 11 residues. This chain's CDR3 is CASSRGNIQYF. The DNA of the CDR3 is TGTGCCAGCTCCAGGGGGAACATTCAGTACTTC.

The chain uses TRBV9 and TRBJ1-4, with TRBD1 matching 7 bases. Looked up from germline, CDR1 is SGDLS and CDR2 is YYNGEE. The CDR3 loop spans 15 amino acids. The trim removed 0 bases at V and 5 bases at J, leaving 4 bases unmatched. The CDR3 here is CASSVGQGRNEKLFF. CDR3 bases: TGTGCCAGCAGCGTAGGACAGGGCAGGAATGAAAAACTGTTTTTT.

The CDR3 nucleotides read TGCAGCGTCCCGAGGACAGGGGGATACAATGAGCAGTTCTTC. Its protein product is CSVPRTGGYNEQFF. The chain is built from TRBV29-1 and TRBJ2-1; 10 bases align to TRBD1. V shed 6 bases and J 4 bases; nucleotides not matched to a gene: 6. Per the germline V gene, CDR1 is SQVTM and CDR2 is ANQGSEA. The CDR3 loop spans 14 amino acids.

In nucleotides, the CDR3 is TGTGCCACCAGCAGAGATACAGGGGCCAAAAACATTCAGTACTTC. Its protein is CATSRDTGAKNIQYF. This chain joins TRBV15 and TRBJ2-4; perhaps TRBD1 as D (6 bases). Per germline, CDR1 LNHNV and CDR2 YYDKDF (reference sequence). Trimming removed 0 bases at V and 1 base at J, with 7 bases between. There are 15 residues in the CDR3.

This rearrangement joins TRBV19 to TRBJ1-5, with D perhaps TRBD1 (5 bases). The CDR3 is 17 residues long. Germline V gene data show CDR1 as LNHDA and CDR2 as SQIVND (reference sequence). Trimming pared 7 bases from V and 0 bases from J, leaving 19 bases between. The CDR3, as DNA: TGTGCCAGTAAGGGGCTGAGCGGAGGGTATAGCAATCAGCCCCAGCATTTT. Translation: CASKGLSGGYSNQPQHF.

The chain couples TRBV28 to TRBJ1-2, with 9 bases lining up with TRBD1. The CDR3 loop spans 13 amino acids. The germline gives CDR1 MDHEN, CDR2 SYDVKM. Losses at the gene ends were 6 bases for V and 6 bases for J; bases not matched to a gene: 5. CDR3 nucleotide sequence: TGTGCCAGCAGCCTCGGACAGGGGCATGGCTACACCTTC. Its translation is CASSLGQGHGYTF.

This CDR3 reads CASSRSGGSSYNEQFF. The CDR3 DNA is TGTGCCAGCAGCAGAAGCGGGGGGAGCTCCTACAATGAGCAGTTCTTC. This chain uses TRBV7-9 with TRBJ2-1; TRBD2 matches at 9 bases. With V trimmed by 5 bases and J by 0 bases, 5 bases remained unmatched. The length of the CDR3 is 16 residues. CDR1 and CDR2 (germline): SEHNR, FQNEAQ (reference sequence). Variable domain in full (rest from reference TRBV7-9 and TRBJ2-1): DTGVSQNPRHKITKRGQNVTFRCDPISEHNRLYWYRQTLGQGPEFLTYFQNEAQLEKSRLLSDRFSAERPKGSFSTLEIQRTEQGDSAMYLCASSRSGGSSYNEQFFGPGTRLTVL.

The V and J genes are TRBV28 and TRBJ1-4, with 12 bases aligning to TRBD1. CDR1 is MDHEN, CDR2 SYDVKM, per germline. J lost 4 bases, V lost 2 bases, and 8 bases had no gene match. There are 18 residues in the CDR3. CDR3: CASSLGTGGRRINEKLFF. The CDR3 nucleotides read TGTGCCAGCAGTTTAGGGACAGGGGGCAGAAGAATTAATGAAAAACTGTTTTTT. Variable domain in full (rest from reference TRBV28 and TRBJ1-4): DVKVTQSSRYLVKRTGEKVFLECVQDMDHENMFWYRQDPGLGLRLIYFSYDVKMKEKGDIPEGYSVSREKKERFSLILESASTNQTSMYLCASSLGTGGRRINEKLFFGSGTQLSVL.

The chain couples TRBV29-1 to TRBJ1-4; no firm D call. The germline V and J ends were trimmed by 4 bases and 3 bases, with 9 bases remaining between them. Germline CDR1 reads SQVTM; CDR2 reads ANQGSEA. The CDR3 consists of 13 residues. The CDR3 bases are TGCAGCGTTGCGGCGGGAGCTAATGAAAAACTGTTTTTT. Translated, it gives CSVAAGANEKLFF.

The rearrangement uses TRBV10-3 and TRBJ2-5; 10 bases agree with TRBD2. CDR3 length: 15 amino acids. Per the germline V gene, CDR1 is ENHRY and CDR2 is SYGVKD. The ends lost 8 bases at V and 11 bases at J; junction bases unmatched: 17. As DNA, the CDR3 is TGTGCCATCCAGGAAGCACTAGCGGGATCTCGGGAGCAGTACTTC. Translated: CAIQEALAGSREQYF.